These 27 T cell receptor beta chains were sequenced from one sample in a study of blood T cells in healthy people across ages (dated by TCRdb to about 2015). Library construction relied on 5' RACE. The data were produced on an Illumina HiSeq 2500. A second PCR of roughly 6 to 11 cycles was run with a J-beta primer mix and a sample-barcoded 5' primer. TCRdb trimmed the raw reads at Q25, called clones with MiXCR and kept productive beta chains. Each entry merges the rows of one CDR3 protein and shows their most common DNA and genes. The sample has approximately 1.5 million distinct CDR3 sequences on record, approximately 43% of them singletons. The ten largest clones capture about 4% of the sample. Sequenced sample: blood. These receptor sequences come from a woman between 18 and 30 years old in good health.

This chain uses TRBV7-8 with TRBJ2-7, with D unclear. V lost 1 base, J lost 1 base, and 11 bases lay in between. This CDR3 spans 15 amino acids. The V gene's germline CDR1 is SGHVS and CDR2 FQNEAQ. CDR3 in DNA: TGTGCCAGCAGCTTAGTGAGGATGCCTTCCTACGAGCAGTACTTC. Protein: CASSLVRMPSYEQYF.

The sample holds many counts of this clonotype. V is TRBV20-1 and J is TRBJ2-3; D is undetermined. This CDR3 has 12 residues. V was clipped by 3 bases and J by 0 bases, with 4 bases between them. Germline values: CDR1 DFQATT, CDR2 SNEGSKA (reference sequence). The CDR3 region is CSASLSTDTQYF. The CDR3 DNA reads as TGCAGTGCTAGCCTCAGCACAGATACGCAGTATTTT.

The chain has TRBV5-5 and TRBJ1-3; no clear D. Germline lookup yields CDR1 SGHKS and CDR2 YYEKEE (reference sequence). Trimming cost V 4 bases and J 0 bases, with 11 bases left between them. The CDR3 sequence is 15 residues long. The CDR3 sequence is CASSAGRTSGNTIYF. In DNA form, the CDR3 reads TGTGCCAGCAGCGCCGGCAGAACCTCTGGAAACACCATATATTTT.

The rearrangement links TRBV20-1 to TRBJ2-1; the D is unclear. Trimming took 3 bases from V and 5 from J, leaving 23 bases between them. The CDR3 contains 17 residues. From germline, CDR1 is DFQATT and CDR2 SNEGSKA (reference sequence). Here the CDR3 reads CSARASVLVRTDNEQFF. DNA of the CDR3: TGCAGTGCTAGGGCCTCGGTCCTGGTCCGGACGGACAATGAGCAGTTCTTC.

The chain is built from TRBV10-3 and TRBJ2-3; D could derive from TRBD1 or TRBD2 (5 bases each). V shed 3 bases and J shed 1 base, with 11 bases lying between them. The CDR3 totals 15 residues. CDR1 is ENHRY and CDR2 is SYGVKD in the germline V gene. The CDR3 region has the DNA TGTGCCATCAGTGATACGAGGGGTGGCACAGATACGCAGTATTTT. Translating gives CAISDTRGGTDTQYF.

This clonotype was detected only a few times. A read error may be the cause here, since a much bigger clone is one base away. The chain has TRBV7-3 and TRBJ2-7; D may correspond to TRBD1 or TRBD2 (5 bases each). The CDR3 has 15 amino acids. Per the germline V gene, CDR1 is SGHTA and CDR2 is FQGTGA. In DNA, the CDR3 is TGTGCCAGCAGCCCGGGACCAATTCCCTCCGACGAGCAGTACTTC. Its translation: CASSPGPIPSDEQYF.

As to this clonotype: Its ends do not fully match the called genes, so a read error is possible. The chain carries TRBV11-2 and TRBJ1-1; 7 bases line up with TRBD1. The germline gives CDR1 SGHAT, CDR2 FQNNGV. The CDR3 consists of 14 residues. The CDR3 loop is CVSRTGTANTEAFF. In nucleotides, the CDR3 is TGTGTCAGCAGAACCGGGACAGCGAACACTGAAGCTTTCTTT.

This clonotype occurred a few times. The genes are TRBV4-3 and TRBJ2-7; D gene unclear. The V and J ends lost 0 bases and 6 bases respectively, with 9 bases between them. Germline CDR1 is LGHNA and CDR2 is YSLEER. The CDR3 has 13 amino acids. The CDR3 coding sequence is TGCGCCAGCAGCCAAGAACGGTTTAGCGAGCAGTACTTC. Translated: CASSQERFSEQYF.

This rearrangement joins TRBV7-2 to TRBJ1-1, with D unresolved. The V gene lost 3 bases and the J gene lost 1 base, with 9 bases spanning the gap. The germline V gene encodes CDR1 SGHTA and CDR2 FQGNSA. CDR3 length equals 14 residues. The CDR3 region is CASSFKGGNTEAFF. The CDR3 coding sequence is TGTGCCAGCAGCTTCAAGGGCGGGAACACTGAAGCTTTCTTT.

The chain has TRBV25-1 and TRBJ1-5; TRBD1 might be the D (6 bases). This CDR3 contains 13 residues. CDR1 MGHDK and CDR2 SYGVNS come from the germline V gene. The V end lost 4 bases, the J end lost 9 bases, and 13 bases lay between the germline ends. The CDR3 DNA reads TGTGCCAGCAGTGTAGACAGGTTTTCGCCCCAGCATTTT. This gives the protein CASSVDRFSPQHF.

The genes are TRBV12-3 or TRBV12-4 and TRBJ2-1; 7 bases line up with TRBD1. The end of the DNA aligns better with TRBJ2-7, so the J call may be wrong. This CDR3 is 15 amino acids long. CDR3 in DNA: TGTGCCAGCAGTCCACAGGGACAGCTTCACAATGAGCAGTACTTC. Protein product: CASSPQGQLHNEQYF.

CDR3 region: CASRLPGQPVDQPQHF. DNA for the CDR3: TGTGCCAGCAGGCTACCGGGACAGCCGGTGGATCAGCCCCAGCATTTT. The chain joins TRBV28 to TRBJ1-5; 7 bases are a match to TRBD1. V dropped 6 bases and J dropped 5; count of bases not matched to a gene: 13. The CDR3 contains 16 residues. CDR1 is MDHEN and CDR2 is SYDVKM in the germline V gene.

V usage is TRBV4-2 and J usage is TRBJ2-1; weak D call: TRBD2 (5 bases). The length of the CDR3 is 15 residues. V shed 1 base and J shed 6 bases, with 13 bases lying between them. Looked up from germline, CDR1 is LGHNA and CDR2 is YNFKEQ. This chain's CDR3 is CASSQVSASFNEQFF. CDR3 in DNA: TGTGCCAGCAGCCAAGTCTCGGCTAGCTTCAATGAGCAGTTCTTC.

This rearrangement joins TRBV12-3 or TRBV12-4 to TRBJ1-4; no reliable D call. Trimming took 3 bases from V and 3 from J, leaving 23 bases between them. This CDR3 has 19 residues. CDR3 sequence reads: CASSFWVFDNPRPNEKLFF. The DNA for the CDR3 is TGTGCCAGCAGTTTTTGGGTGTTTGATAATCCCCGGCCTAATGAAAAACTGTTTTTT.

The gene calls are TRBV11-2 and TRBJ2-7; D remains unclear. The CDR3 is 15 amino acids. Trimming removed 5 bases at V and 3 bases at J, with 17 bases between. Germline V gene sequence: CDR1 SGHAT, CDR2 FQNNGV. This CDR3 is CASSKDFSVHYEQYF. As DNA, the CDR3 is TGTGCCAGCAGCAAAGACTTTTCAGTACACTACGAGCAGTACTTC.

The chain is built from TRBV12-3 or TRBV12-4 and TRBJ2-1; 9 bases map to TRBD2. With 3 bases clipped from V and 6 bases from J, the junction kept 6 bases outside the gene matches. CDR3 length equals 15 residues. CDR3 sequence (DNA): TGTGCCAGCAGTTTCACCAGCGGGGGGTTCAATGAGCAGTTCTTC. Translation: CASSFTSGGFNEQFF.

This clonotype was picked up one time. V is TRBV12-3 or TRBV12-4 and J is TRBJ2-1, with D hard to call. V gave up 6 bases and J gave up 11 bases, with 17 bases separating them. The CDR3 extends over 13 amino acids. The CDR3 sequence is CASSAALGNKQFF. The CDR3 bases are TGTGCCAGCAGCGCAGCCCTTGGGAATAAGCAGTTCTTC.

The chain carries TRBV7-9 and TRBJ2-4, with D possibly being TRBD1 (6 bases). The V gene lost 2 bases and the J gene lost 13 bases, with 24 bases spanning the gap. Per germline, CDR1 SEHNR and CDR2 FQNEAQ (reference sequence). This CDR3 is 16 amino acids long. CDR3 sequence reads: CASSLRFSDSYNEQYF. CDR3 coding DNA: TGTGCCAGCAGCTTACGGTTTTCGGACAGTTACAATGAGCAGTACTTC.

Written as DNA, the CDR3 is TGCAGTGCTTCCCTTCGAGCGGGGGGGAACACAGATACGCAGTATTTT. It translates to CSASLRAGGNTDTQYF. The chain joins TRBV20-1 to TRBJ2-3; 10 nucleotides match TRBD2. The CDR3 is 16 residues long. Per the germline V gene, CDR1 is DFQATT and CDR2 is SNEGSKA (reference sequence). V lost 5 bases to trimming and J lost 2 bases; unmatched junction nucleotides: 10.

About this clonotype itself: Possible read error: a much larger clone is one base away. The rearrangement uses TRBV10-3 and TRBJ2-5; 9 nucleotides agree with TRBD1. The CDR3 is 13 residues long. V dropped 9 bases and J dropped 11; count of bases not matched to a gene: 13. Germline V gene sequence: CDR1 ENHRY, CDR2 SYGVKD. The DNA of the CDR3 is TGTGCCATGTCTAGGGACAGGGATTGTGAGCAGTACTTC. Its translation is CAMSRDRDCEQYF.

The J gene is TRBJ2-2, the V gene TRBV11-2; D is ambiguous. V was trimmed by 4 bases and J by 4 bases, leaving 10 bases between them. Per the germline V gene, CDR1 is SGHAT and CDR2 is FQNNGV. This CDR3 has 14 amino acids. The CDR3 loop reads CASSWWGGTGELFF. The CDR3 DNA follows: TGTGCCAGCAGCTGGTGGGGTGGCACCGGGGAGCTGTTTTTT.

This clonotype has more than one count but fewer than ten. The chain couples TRBV6-6 to TRBJ1-1; no clear D gene. V lost 8 bases, J lost 0 bases, and 10 bases lay in between. The CDR3 runs to 13 residues. Germline CDR1 MNHNY, CDR2 SVGAGI (reference sequence). CDR3 bases: TGTGCCAGCGCGATGGTTATGAACACTGAAGCTTTCTTT. It yields the protein CASAMVMNTEAFF.

This chain joins TRBV5-1 and TRBJ1-1; 7 nucleotides align to TRBD1. Trimming took 4 bases from V and 1 from J; bases not matched to a gene: 10. Germline V gene sequence: CDR1 SGHRS, CDR2 YFSETQ. The CDR3 consists of 16 residues. CDR3 region: CASSPDRAWGNTEAFF. CDR3 coding DNA: TGCGCCAGCAGCCCAGACAGGGCGTGGGGGAACACTGAAGCTTTCTTT.

CDR3 loop: CSALCPTSGPSTDTQYF. In DNA, the CDR3 is TGCAGTGCTCTGTGCCCAACTAGCGGGCCTAGCACAGATACGCAGTATTTT. The V and J genes are TRBV20-1 and TRBJ2-3, with TRBD2 matching 9 bases. CDR1 is DFQATT and CDR2 is SNEGSKA in the germline V gene (reference sequence). After removal of 5 bases from V and 0 bases from J, the junction contained 12 bases not matched to a gene. This CDR3 region has 17 residues.

V and J are TRBV27 and TRBJ2-5; D call uncertain. V dropped 2 bases and J dropped 7 bases, with 11 bases sitting between them. Germline values: CDR1 MNHEY, CDR2 SMNVEV (reference sequence). The CDR3 spans 13 residues. This CDR3 reads CASSLAVWGTQYF. The CDR3 DNA follows: TGTGCCAGCAGTTTAGCCGTGTGGGGGACCCAGTACTTC.

Comment on this clonotype: A much bigger clone sits one base away, suggesting this may be a read error. The V call is TRBV29-1, the J call TRBJ2-3; D is perhaps TRBD2 (6 bases). V lost 3 bases to trimming and J lost 5 bases, with 15 bases between them. CDR1 is SQVTM, CDR2 ANQGSEA, per germline. CDR3 length: 14 amino acids. The CDR3 region has the DNA TGCAGCGTTGATCTAACGGGAGTCTTAGATACGCAGTATTTT. Translation: CSVDLTGVLDTQYF.

In its sample, this clonotype was seen once. The gene calls are TRBV28 and TRBJ2-3, with D perhaps assigned TRBD1 or TRBD2 (5 bases each). Germline V gene lookup returns CDR1 MDHEN and CDR2 SYDVKM. There are 15 residues in the CDR3. Trimming shortened V by 6 bases and J by 1 base, and 14 bases separated the two germline ends. This chain's CDR3 is CASRMGQGRTDTQYF. The CDR3 DNA reads as TGTGCCAGCAGAATGGGCCAGGGACGCACAGATACGCAGTATTTT.